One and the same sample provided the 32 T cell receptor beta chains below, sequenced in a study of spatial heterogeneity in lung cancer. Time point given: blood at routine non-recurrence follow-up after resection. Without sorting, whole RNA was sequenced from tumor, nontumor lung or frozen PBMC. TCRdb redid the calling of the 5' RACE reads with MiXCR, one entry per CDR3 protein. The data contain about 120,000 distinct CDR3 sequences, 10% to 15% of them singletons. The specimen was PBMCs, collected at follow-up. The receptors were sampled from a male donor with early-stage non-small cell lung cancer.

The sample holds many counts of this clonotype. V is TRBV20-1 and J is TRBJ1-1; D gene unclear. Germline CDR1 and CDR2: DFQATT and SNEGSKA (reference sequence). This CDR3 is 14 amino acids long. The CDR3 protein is CREGIPLMNTEAFF. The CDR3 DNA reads TGCAGGGAGGGCATACCGCTCATGAACACTGAAGCTTTCTTT.

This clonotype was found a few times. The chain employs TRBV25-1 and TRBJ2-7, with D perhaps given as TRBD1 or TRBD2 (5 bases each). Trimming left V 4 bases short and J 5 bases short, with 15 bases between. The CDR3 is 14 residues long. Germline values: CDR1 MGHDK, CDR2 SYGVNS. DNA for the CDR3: TGTGCCAGCAGTGGGGACGGTGGGCGGGACGAGCAGTACTTC. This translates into CASSGDGGRDEQYF.

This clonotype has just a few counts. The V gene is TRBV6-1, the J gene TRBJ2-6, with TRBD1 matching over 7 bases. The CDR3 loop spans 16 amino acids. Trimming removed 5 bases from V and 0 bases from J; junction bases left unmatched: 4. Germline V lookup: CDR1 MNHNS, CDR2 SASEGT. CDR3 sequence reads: CASSWDRPSGANVLTF. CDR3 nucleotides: TGTGCCAGCAGTTGGGACAGACCCTCTGGGGCCAACGTCCTGACTTTC.

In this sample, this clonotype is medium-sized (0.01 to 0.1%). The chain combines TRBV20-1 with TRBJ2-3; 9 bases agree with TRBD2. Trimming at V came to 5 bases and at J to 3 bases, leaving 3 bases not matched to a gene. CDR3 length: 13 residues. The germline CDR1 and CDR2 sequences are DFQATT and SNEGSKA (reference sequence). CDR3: CSALAGETDTQYF. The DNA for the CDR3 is TGCAGTGCTTTAGCGGGGGAGACAGATACGCAGTATTTT.

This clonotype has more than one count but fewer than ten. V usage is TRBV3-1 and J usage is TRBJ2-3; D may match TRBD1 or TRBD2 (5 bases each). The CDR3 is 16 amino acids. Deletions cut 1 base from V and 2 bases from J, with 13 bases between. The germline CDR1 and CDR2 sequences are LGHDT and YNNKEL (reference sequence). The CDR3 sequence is CASSQGTAGTTDTQYF. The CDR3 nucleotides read TGTGCCAGCAGCCAAGGAACTGCAGGGACCACAGATACGCAGTATTTT.

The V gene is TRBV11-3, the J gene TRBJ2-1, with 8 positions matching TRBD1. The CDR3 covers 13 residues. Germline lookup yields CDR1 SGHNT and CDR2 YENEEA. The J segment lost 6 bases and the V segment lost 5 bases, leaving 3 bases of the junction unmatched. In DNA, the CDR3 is TGTGCCAGCAGCCCCCAGGGGGCCAATGAGCAGTTCTTC. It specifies CASSPQGANEQFF.

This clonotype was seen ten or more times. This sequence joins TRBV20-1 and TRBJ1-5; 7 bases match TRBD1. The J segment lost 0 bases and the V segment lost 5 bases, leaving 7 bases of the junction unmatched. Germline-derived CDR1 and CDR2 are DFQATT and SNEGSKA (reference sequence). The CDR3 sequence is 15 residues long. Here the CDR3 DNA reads TGCAGTGCTTCGAAGACAGGGAGTAGCAATCAGCCCCAGCATTTT. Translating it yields CSASKTGSSNQPQHF.

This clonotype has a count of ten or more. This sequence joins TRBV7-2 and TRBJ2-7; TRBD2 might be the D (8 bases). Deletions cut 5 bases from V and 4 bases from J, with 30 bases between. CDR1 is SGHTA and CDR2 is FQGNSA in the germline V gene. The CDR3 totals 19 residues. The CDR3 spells CASSGRRRAGASTGYEQYF. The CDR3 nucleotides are TGTGCCAGCAGCGGCCGCCGGAGAGCGGGGGCCTCGACAGGGTACGAGCAGTACTTC.

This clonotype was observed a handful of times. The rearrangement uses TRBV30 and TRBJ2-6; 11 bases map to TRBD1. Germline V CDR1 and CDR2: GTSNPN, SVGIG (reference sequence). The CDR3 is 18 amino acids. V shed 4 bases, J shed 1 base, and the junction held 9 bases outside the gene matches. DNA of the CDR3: TGTGCCTGGACCTCCTTTTGGGACAGGGGGTCTGGGGCCAACGTCCTGACTTTC. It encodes CAWTSFWDRGSGANVLTF. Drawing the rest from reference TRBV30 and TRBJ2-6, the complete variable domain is SQTIHQWPATLVQPVGSPLSLECTVEGTSNPNLYWYRQAAGRGLQLLFYSVGIGQISSEVPQNLSASRPQDRQFILSSKKLLLSDSGFYLCAWTSFWDRGSGANVLTFGAGSRLTVL.

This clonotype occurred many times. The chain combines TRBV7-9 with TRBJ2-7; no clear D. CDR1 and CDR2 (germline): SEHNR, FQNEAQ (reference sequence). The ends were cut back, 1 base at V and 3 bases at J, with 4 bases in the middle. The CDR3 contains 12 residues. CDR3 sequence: CASSLEVYEQYF. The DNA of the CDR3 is TGTGCCAGCAGCTTAGAAGTCTACGAGCAGTACTTC.

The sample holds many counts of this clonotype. DNA of the CDR3: TGCAGCGTTGGGAGGGGGAGGCATGAGACCCAGTACTTC. It encodes CSVGRGRHETQYF. This rearrangement joins TRBV29-1 to TRBJ2-5; D might be TRBD1 or TRBD2, each matching 6 bases. This CDR3 spans 13 amino acids. V lost 4 bases and J 5 bases, leaving 14 bases between the germline ends. Germline V gives CDR1 SQVTM, CDR2 ANQGSEA.

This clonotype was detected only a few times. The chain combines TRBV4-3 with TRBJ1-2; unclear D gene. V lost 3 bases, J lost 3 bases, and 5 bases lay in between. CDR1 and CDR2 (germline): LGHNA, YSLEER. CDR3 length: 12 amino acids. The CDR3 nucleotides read TGCGCCAGCAGCCAGCGGGACTATGGCTACACCTTC. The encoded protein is CASSQRDYGYTF.

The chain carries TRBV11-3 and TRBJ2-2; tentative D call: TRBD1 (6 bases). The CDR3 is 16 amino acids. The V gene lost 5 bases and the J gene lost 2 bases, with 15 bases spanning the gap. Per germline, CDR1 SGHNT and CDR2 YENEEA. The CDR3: CASSLQDSVNTGELFF. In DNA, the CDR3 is TGTGCCAGCAGCCTTCAGGACAGCGTAAACACCGGGGAGCTGTTTTTT.

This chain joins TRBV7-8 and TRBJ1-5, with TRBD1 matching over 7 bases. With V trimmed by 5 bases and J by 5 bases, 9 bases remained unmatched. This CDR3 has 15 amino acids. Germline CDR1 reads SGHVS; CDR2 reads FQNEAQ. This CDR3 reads CASSRRQGPYQPQHF. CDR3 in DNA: TGTGCCAGCAGCCGGAGACAGGGACCTTATCAGCCCCAGCATTTT.

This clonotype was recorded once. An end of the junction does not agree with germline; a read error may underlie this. CDR3 DNA sequence: TGTACCAGCAGTTACCGGGACACCGAATCGACCCAGTACTTC. Protein product: CTSSYRDTESTQYF. The chain is built from TRBV6-5 and TRBJ2-5; D possibly corresponds to TRBD1 (6 bases). This CDR3 comprises 14 residues. In germline, CDR1 is MNHEY, CDR2 SVGAGI.

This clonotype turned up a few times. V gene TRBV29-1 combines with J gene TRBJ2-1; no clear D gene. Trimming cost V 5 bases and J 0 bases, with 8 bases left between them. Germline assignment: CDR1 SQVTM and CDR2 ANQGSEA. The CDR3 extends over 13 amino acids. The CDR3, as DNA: TGCAGCGTTCGCCCGAGCTCCTACAATGAGCAGTTCTTC. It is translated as CSVRPSSYNEQFF.

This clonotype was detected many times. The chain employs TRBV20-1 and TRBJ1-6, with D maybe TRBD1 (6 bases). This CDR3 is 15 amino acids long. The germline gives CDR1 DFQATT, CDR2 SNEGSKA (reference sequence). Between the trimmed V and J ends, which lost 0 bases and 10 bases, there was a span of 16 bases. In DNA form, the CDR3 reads TGCAGTGCTAGAGATACGGGGGGCCTGGGCTCACCCCTCCACTTT. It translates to CSARDTGGLGSPLHF.

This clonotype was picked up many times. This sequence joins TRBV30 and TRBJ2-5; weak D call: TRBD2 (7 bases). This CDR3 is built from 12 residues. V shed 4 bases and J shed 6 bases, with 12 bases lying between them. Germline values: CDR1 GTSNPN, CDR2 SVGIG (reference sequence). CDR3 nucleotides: TGTGCCTGGAACCTCGGGGGGCAGACCCAGTACTTC. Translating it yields CAWNLGGQTQYF.

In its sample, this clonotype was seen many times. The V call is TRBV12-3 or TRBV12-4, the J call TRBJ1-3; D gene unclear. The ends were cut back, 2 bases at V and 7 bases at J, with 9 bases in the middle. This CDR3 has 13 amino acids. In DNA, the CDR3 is TGTGCCAGCAGTTTACAAGGGAGTAACACCATATATTTT. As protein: CASSLQGSNTIYF.

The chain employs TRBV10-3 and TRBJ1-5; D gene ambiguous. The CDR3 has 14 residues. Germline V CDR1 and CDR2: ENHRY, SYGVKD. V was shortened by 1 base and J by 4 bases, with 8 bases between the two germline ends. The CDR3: CAISELAGNQPQHF. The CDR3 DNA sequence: TGTGCCATCAGTGAGTTAGCTGGAAATCAGCCCCAGCATTTT.

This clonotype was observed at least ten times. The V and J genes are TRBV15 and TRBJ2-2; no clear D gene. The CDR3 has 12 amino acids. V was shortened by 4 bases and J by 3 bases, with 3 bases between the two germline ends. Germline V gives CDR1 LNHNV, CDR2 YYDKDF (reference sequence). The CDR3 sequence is CATSTYTGELFF. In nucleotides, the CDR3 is TGTGCCACCAGCACATACACCGGGGAGCTGTTTTTT.

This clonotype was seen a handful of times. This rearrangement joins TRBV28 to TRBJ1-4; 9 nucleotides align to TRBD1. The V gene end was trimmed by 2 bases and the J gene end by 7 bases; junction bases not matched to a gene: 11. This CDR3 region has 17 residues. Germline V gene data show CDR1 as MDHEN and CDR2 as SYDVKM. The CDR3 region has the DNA TGTGCCAGCAGTTTAGGGACAGGGTCTCCTATTAGTGAAAAACTGTTTTTT. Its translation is CASSLGTGSPISEKLFF.

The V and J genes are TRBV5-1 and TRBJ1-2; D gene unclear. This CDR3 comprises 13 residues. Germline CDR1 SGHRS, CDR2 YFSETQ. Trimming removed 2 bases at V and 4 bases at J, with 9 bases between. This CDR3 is CASSLKDSYGYTF. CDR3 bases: TGCGCCAGCAGCTTAAAGGATAGCTATGGCTACACCTTC.

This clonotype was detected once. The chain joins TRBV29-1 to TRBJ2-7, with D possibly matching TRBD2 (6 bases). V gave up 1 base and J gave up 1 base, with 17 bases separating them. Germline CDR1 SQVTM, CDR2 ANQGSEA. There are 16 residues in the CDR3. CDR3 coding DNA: TGCAGCGTTGAAGTCCCGGGAAAACTAGCTTCCTACGAGCAGTACTTC. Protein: CSVEVPGKLASYEQYF.

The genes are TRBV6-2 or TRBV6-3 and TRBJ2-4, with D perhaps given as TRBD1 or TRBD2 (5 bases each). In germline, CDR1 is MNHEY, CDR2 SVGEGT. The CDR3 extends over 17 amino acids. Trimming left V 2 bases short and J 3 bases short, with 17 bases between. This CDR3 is CASSYGGNPYLKNIQYF. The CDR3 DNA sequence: TGTGCCAGCAGTTACGGGGGAAACCCTTACCTCAAAAACATTCAGTACTTC.

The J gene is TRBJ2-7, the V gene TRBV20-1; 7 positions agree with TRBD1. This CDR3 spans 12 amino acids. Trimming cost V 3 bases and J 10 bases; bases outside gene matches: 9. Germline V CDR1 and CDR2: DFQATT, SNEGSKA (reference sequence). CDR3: CSARLSGQAQYF. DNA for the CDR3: TGCAGTGCTAGGTTGAGTGGACAGGCCCAGTACTTC.

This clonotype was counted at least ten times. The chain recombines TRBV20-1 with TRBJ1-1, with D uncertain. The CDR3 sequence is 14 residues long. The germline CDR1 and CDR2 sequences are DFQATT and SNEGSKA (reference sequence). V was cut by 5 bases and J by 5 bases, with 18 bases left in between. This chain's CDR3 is CSAPRSVRRTEAFF. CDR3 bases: TGCAGTGCTCCCAGGTCGGTCAGAAGGACTGAAGCTTTCTTT.

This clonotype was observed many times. The CDR3 coding sequence is TGCAGTGCTGCCGCTAGCGGGGGGGCAGAGACCCAGTACTTC. As protein: CSAAASGGAETQYF. The V call is TRBV20-1, the J call TRBJ2-5; the match to TRBD2 covers 12 bases. The V gene end was trimmed by 5 bases and the J gene end by 4 bases; junction bases not matched to a gene: 5. The CDR3 loop spans 14 amino acids. Germline lookup yields CDR1 DFQATT and CDR2 SNEGSKA (reference sequence).

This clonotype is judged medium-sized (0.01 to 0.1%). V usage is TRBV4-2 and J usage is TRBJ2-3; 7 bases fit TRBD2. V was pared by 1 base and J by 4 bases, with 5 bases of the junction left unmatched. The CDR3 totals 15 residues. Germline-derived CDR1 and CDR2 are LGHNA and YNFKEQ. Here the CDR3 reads CASSQGDAGADTQYF. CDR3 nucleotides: TGTGCCAGCAGCCAAGGAGATGCGGGAGCAGATACGCAGTATTTT.

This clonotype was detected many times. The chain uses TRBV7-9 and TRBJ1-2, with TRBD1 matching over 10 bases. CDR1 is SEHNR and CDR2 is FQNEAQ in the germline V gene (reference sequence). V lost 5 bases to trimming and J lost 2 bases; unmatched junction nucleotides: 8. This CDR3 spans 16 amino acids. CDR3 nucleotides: TGTGCCAGCAGCCAATGGACAGGGGGTAGGAACTATGGCTACACCTTC. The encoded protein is CASSQWTGGRNYGYTF. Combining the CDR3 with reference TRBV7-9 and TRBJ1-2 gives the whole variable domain DTGVSQNPRHKITKRGQNVTFRCDPISEHNRLYWYRQTLGQGPEFLTYFQNEAQLEKSRLLSDRFSAERPKGSFSTLEIQRTEQGDSAMYLCASSQWTGGRNYGYTFGSGTRLTVV.

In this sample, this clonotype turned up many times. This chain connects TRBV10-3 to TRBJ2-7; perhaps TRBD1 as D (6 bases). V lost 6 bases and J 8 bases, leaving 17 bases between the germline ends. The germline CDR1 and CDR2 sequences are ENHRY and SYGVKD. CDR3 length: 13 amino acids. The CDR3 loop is CAISATGPSKQYF. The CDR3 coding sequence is TGTGCCATCAGCGCGACAGGTCCTTCGAAGCAGTACTTC.

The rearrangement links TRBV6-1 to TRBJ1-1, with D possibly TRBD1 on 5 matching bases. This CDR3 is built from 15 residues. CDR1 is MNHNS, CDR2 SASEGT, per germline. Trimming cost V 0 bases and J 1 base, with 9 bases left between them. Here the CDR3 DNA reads TGTGCCAGCAGTGAAGCGAGGGGTAGGAACACTGAAGCTTTCTTT. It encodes CASSEARGRNTEAFF.